These 7 T cell receptor beta chains came from one sample sequenced in a study of cytomegalovirus exposure and HLA in healthy donors. Both 60 Vbeta primers and 13 Jbeta primers went into the PCR. This table comes from immunoSEQ multiplex PCR, and its TCRdb copy is limited to in-frame clones, with some not included. The table shows some 130,000 clones, with over 70% occurring only once. Sequenced sample: PBMCs. All receptors come from a man aged 30 to 39 in good health and CMV-seronegative.

This sequence joins TRBV9 and TRBJ2-5; 12 bases are a match to TRBD2. The CDR3 is 18 residues long. After removal of 0 bases from V and 5 bases from J, the junction contained 11 bases not matched to a gene. Germline lookup yields CDR1 SGDLS and CDR2 YYNGEE. The CDR3 loop reads CASSVGAGTSGRSETQYF. CDR3 coding DNA: TGTGCCAGCAGCGTAGGCGCGGGGACTAGCGGGCGATCGGAGACCCAGTACTTC.

The chain uses TRBV6-5 and TRBJ1-3; 7 nucleotides align to TRBD1. This CDR3 contains 15 residues. Germline V lookup: CDR1 MNHEY, CDR2 SVGAGI. Germline trimming cut 4 bases from V and 3 bases from J; bases unmatched to any gene: 6. The CDR3 protein is CASSLVTGVGNTIYF. As DNA, the CDR3 is TGTGCCAGCAGTTTAGTTACAGGGGTTGGAAACACCATATATTTT.

This clone came up once. Within the sample, other DNA sequences also encode this same CDR3. The chain links TRBV7-2 to TRBJ1-5; 8 bases agree with TRBD1. The CDR3 runs 14 residues. The germline gives CDR1 SGHTA, CDR2 FQGNSA. Trimming at V came to 5 bases and at J to 2 bases, leaving 2 bases not matched to a gene. CDR3 bases: TGTGCCAGCAGCCCGGACAGGGGCAATCAGCCCCAGCATTTT. It is translated as CASSPDRGNQPQHF. Looking up the rest from reference TRBV7-2 and TRBJ1-5 gives the full variable domain: GAGVSQSPSNKVTEKGKDVELRCDPISGHTALYWYRQSLGQGLEFLIYFQGNSAPDKSGLPSDRFSAERTGGSVSTLTIQRTQQEDSAVYLCASSPDRGNQPQHFGDGTRLSIL.

There are a few counts of this clone. This rearrangement joins TRBV6-1 to TRBJ2-2; weak D call: TRBD1 (6 bases). Germline lookup yields CDR1 MNHNS and CDR2 SASEGT. Trimming took 1 base from V and 7 from J, leaving 16 bases between them. The CDR3 has 16 residues. The DNA for the CDR3 is TGTGCCAGCAGTGAAGGGTTGCACAGGGTTGGCGGGGAGCTGTTTTTT. Translation: CASSEGLHRVGGELFF.

The chain is built from TRBV6-1 and TRBJ1-3; the D gene is possibly TRBD1 (5 bases). This CDR3 is built from 15 residues. Germline assignment: CDR1 MNHNS and CDR2 SASEGT. V was trimmed by 8 bases and J by 1 base, leaving 15 bases between them. The CDR3 sequence: CASDGTTISGNTIYF. Written as DNA, the CDR3 is TGTGCCAGCGACGGGACTACTATTTCTGGAAACACCATATATTTT.

This rearrangement joins TRBV5-1 to TRBJ1-1, with 8 bases that match TRBD1. The germline CDR1 and CDR2 sequences are SGHRS and YFSETQ. The CDR3 totals 16 residues. The ends lost 4 bases at V and 0 bases at J; junction bases unmatched: 8. CDR3 sequence (DNA): TGCGCCAGCAGCCCTTTAGGACAGGGATTGAACACTGAAGCTTTCTTT. This gives the protein CASSPLGQGLNTEAFF.

Here the CDR3 reads CASSLASANTGELFF. The DNA for the CDR3 is TGCGCCAGCAGCTTGGCGTCCGCGAACACCGGGGAGCTGTTTTTT. The genes are TRBV5-1 and TRBJ2-2; unclear D gene. Trimming pared 0 bases from V and 0 bases from J, leaving 6 bases between. This CDR3 comprises 15 residues. Germline CDR1 reads SGHRS; CDR2 reads YFSETQ.